This T cell receptor (beta chain) was obtained from a study of early T cells in non-severe SARS-CoV-2 infection. Study in general: Sequencing used unsorted whole-blood bulk RNA, so chains lack pairing. Study findings and constraints: There was a bias toward anti-spike CD8 responses in VDJdb matching, which missed private and CD4 specificities.

About this clonotype: Its antigen is unidentified.

The CDR3 loop spans 14 amino acids. Trimming stripped 6 bases from V and 4 bases from J, with 13 bases between. MiXCR, applied by TCRdb to the 5' RACE reads, yields one record per CDR3 protein. The sample holds some 46,000 distinct CDR3 sequences, around a tenth seen once. This chain joins TRBV12-3 or TRBV12-4 and TRBJ1-5; weak D call: TRBD1 (6 bases). The sample was whole blood. This TCR derives from an adult who was a healthcare worker with PCR-confirmed SARS-CoV-2 infection or an uninfected control (not recorded which). This CDR3 reads CASSQGNSNQPQHF. CDR3 DNA sequence: TGTGCCAGCAGCCAGGGGAACTCTAATCAGCCCCAGCATTTT.